The text below deals with one TCR beta chain. This sample stems from a study of shared clonotypes between healthy human individuals. Some clones are missing from TCRdb's copy, which holds only in-frame ones; the method was immunoSEQ multiplex PCR. The sample gives about 460,000 clones, more than 70% of which show up once; approximately 12% is in the top ten. Sequenced sample: PBMCs. The sequence was obtained from a woman aged 40-49 years in good health. Some clones in this sample may be carry-over from other donors' samples.

In nucleotides, the CDR3 is TGTGCCAGCAGTGCCGTCTCCATGATCAACACTGAAGCTTTCTTT. Amino acids: CASSAVSMINTEAFF. The rearrangement uses TRBV6-6 and TRBJ1-1; D ambiguous. The germline gives CDR1 MNHNY, CDR2 SVGAGI (reference sequence). This CDR3 has 15 residues. Trimming took off 5 bases at V and 2 bases at J, with 15 bases between the two ends.